These 25 T cell receptor beta chains were all obtained from the same sample, sequenced in a study of blood T cell repertoires in COVID-19. The table came from immunoSEQ multiplex PCR; TCRdb's copy has only in-frame clones and leaves some out. The sample consists of some 220,000 clones, around three quarters of them appearing once. The source material was peripheral blood. Receptors originate from a woman aged 70 to 79 with acute or convalescent COVID-19.

The chain couples TRBV11-2 to TRBJ2-7, with TRBD1 identical over 9 bases. The germline V gene encodes CDR1 SGHAT and CDR2 FQNNGV. V shed 4 bases, J shed 3 bases, and the junction held 4 bases outside the gene matches. The CDR3 sequence is 14 residues long. The CDR3 DNA reads TGTGCCAGCAGCTCCAGGACAGGGGTCTACGAGCAGTACTTC. It translates to CASSSRTGVYEQYF.

The J gene is TRBJ2-1, the V gene TRBV2; 7 bases fit TRBD1. Germline loops: CDR1 SNHLY, CDR2 FYNNEI. Trimming at V came to 8 bases and at J to 8 bases, leaving 3 bases not matched to a gene. The CDR3 contains 11 residues. As DNA, the CDR3 is TGTGCCAGCCAACAGGGGCATGAGCAGTTCTTC. Translating it yields CASQQGHEQFF.

The chain employs TRBV2 and TRBJ2-7; TRBD1 matches 9 bases. V trimming: 6 bases; J trimming: 6 bases; junction bases outside the gene matches: 9. This CDR3 region has 14 residues. Germline V gene data show CDR1 as SNHLY and CDR2 as FYNNEI. The chain's CDR3 is CASREQGARSEQYV. The CDR3 DNA reads TGTGCCAGCAGAGAACAGGGGGCGCGTTCCGAGCAGTACGTC.

In its sample, this clone was seen many times. The chain links TRBV4-1 to TRBJ2-7, with 10 nucleotides matching TRBD2. Germline CDR1 is MGHRA and CDR2 is YSYEKL. The CDR3 has 18 amino acids. V gave up 0 bases and J gave up 5 bases; unmatched junction bases: 13. CDR3 in amino acids: CASSQDNSGGRGRDEQYF. The CDR3 DNA is TGCGCCAGCAGCCAAGACAATAGCGGGGGGCGGGGACGGGACGAGCAGTACTTC.

The chain combines TRBV7-8 with TRBJ1-1; D remains unclear. From germline, CDR1 is SGHVS and CDR2 FQNEAQ. CDR3 length: 13 residues. With 2 bases removed from V and 1 base from J, the gap between germline ends came to 5 bases. The CDR3 here is CASSLSRNTEAFF. In nucleotides, the CDR3 is TGTGCCAGCAGCTTATCGAGGAACACTGAAGCTTTCTTT.

This chain connects TRBV14 to TRBJ2-3, with 11 bases fitting TRBD2. This CDR3 is 13 amino acids long. Trimming removed 4 bases from V and 13 bases from J; junction bases left unmatched: 7. Per the germline V gene, CDR1 is SGHDN and CDR2 is FVKESK. The CDR3 protein is CASSPDTGLAEYF. CDR3 in DNA: TGTGCCAGCAGCCCCGACACGGGACTAGCGGAGTATTTT.

Remarks on this clone: Other DNA sequences in the same sample also yield this CDR3. J is TRBJ2-7 and V is TRBV7-2; D is possibly TRBD2 (7 bases). CDR3 length: 15 residues. From germline, CDR1 is SGHTA and CDR2 FQGNSA. V lost 3 bases and J 3 bases, leaving 15 bases between the germline ends. In nucleotides, the CDR3 is TGTGCCAGCAGCTTGGGGGACGGGGGGCTCTACGAGCAGTACTTC. Its protein is CASSLGDGGLYEQYF.

The CDR3 nucleotides read TGTGCCAGCAGCCAAGAGGCGACTACGAAATCGCAAGAGACCCAGTACTTC. This encodes CASSQEATTKSQETQYF. This chain joins TRBV3-1 (or the pseudogene TRBV3-2) and TRBJ2-5; possibly TRBD2 for D (5 bases). The CDR3 consists of 17 residues. Per the germline V gene, CDR1 is LGHDT and CDR2 is YNNKEL (reference sequence). V gave up 0 bases and J gave up 2 bases, with 16 bases separating them.

The rearrangement links TRBV9 to TRBJ2-5, with 7 positions matching TRBD2. Unmatched junction bases numbered 7, after V lost 4 bases and J lost 1 base. Looked up from germline, CDR1 is SGDLS and CDR2 is YYNGEE. The CDR3 has 15 residues. The CDR3 is CASSSPGRLQETQYF. CDR3 nucleotides: TGTGCCAGCAGCTCCCCCGGGAGGCTCCAAGAGACCCAGTACTTC. Together with reference TRBV9 and TRBJ2-5, the CDR3 gives the full variable domain: DSGVTQTPKHLITATGQRVTLRCSPRSGDLSVYWYQQSLDQGLQFLIQYYNGEERAKGNILERFSAQQFPDLHSELNLSSLELGDSALYFCASSSPGRLQETQYFGPGTRLLVL.

The rearrangement uses TRBV18 and TRBJ1-3; 7 bases align to TRBD1. Germline V gene lookup returns CDR1 KGHSH and CDR2 LQKENI. This CDR3 spans 16 amino acids. Losses at the gene ends were 1 base for V and 0 bases for J; bases not matched to a gene: 3. DNA for the CDR3: TGTGCCAGCTCACCACGGGACAGCAGCTCTGGAAACACCATATATTTT. Protein: CASSPRDSSSGNTIYF.

The chain employs TRBV4-3 and TRBJ2-1; D possibly corresponds to TRBD1 (6 bases). V gave up 4 bases and J gave up 3 bases, with 13 bases separating them. Germline CDR1 is LGHNA and CDR2 is YSLEER. The CDR3 has 15 amino acids. The CDR3 spells CASSPTRDIYNEQFF. In nucleotides, the CDR3 is TGCGCCAGCAGCCCTACCAGGGACATCTACAATGAGCAGTTCTTC.

This clone showed up just once. V and J are TRBV7-9 and TRBJ2-3; the D is unclear. Germline assignment: CDR1 SEHNR and CDR2 FQNEAQ (reference sequence). V dropped 5 bases and J dropped 2 bases, with 8 bases sitting between them. The CDR3 loop spans 13 amino acids. The CDR3 is CASSPGTTDTQYF. CDR3 sequence (DNA): TGTGCCAGCAGCCCAGGAACCACAGATACGCAGTATTTT.

The V gene is TRBV25-1, the J gene TRBJ1-2, with a possible D match to TRBD1 (5 bases). The ends were cut back, 3 bases at V and 2 bases at J, with 16 bases in the middle. The CDR3 contains 16 residues. Germline V gene lookup returns CDR1 MGHDK and CDR2 SYGVNS. The CDR3 spells CASSDPLGEGNYGYTF. DNA for the CDR3: TGTGCCAGCAGTGACCCCCTAGGGGAAGGGAACTATGGCTACACCTTC.

This sequence joins TRBV9 and TRBJ1-6, with a possible D match to TRBD1 (6 bases). Germline V gene data show CDR1 as SGDLS and CDR2 as YYNGEE. With 0 bases removed from V and 7 bases from J, the gap between germline ends came to 11 bases. This CDR3 has 15 amino acids. As DNA, the CDR3 is TGTGCCAGCAGCGTAGCTGGACAGCGAAATTCACCCCTCCACTTT. Protein: CASSVAGQRNSPLHF.

This clone was found many times. This sequence joins TRBV11-2 and TRBJ2-2, with D perhaps matching TRBD2 (7 bases). This CDR3 has 13 residues. Trimming left V 5 bases short and J 8 bases short, with 12 bases between. Germline values: CDR1 SGHAT, CDR2 FQNNGV. DNA for the CDR3: TGTGCCAGCAGCCCACAGGGAGGGGGGGAGCTGTTTTTT. This sequence encodes CASSPQGGGELFF.

This chain links TRBV5-4 with TRBJ1-1, with D unclear. Germline CDR1 is SGHNT and CDR2 is YYREEE (reference sequence). The CDR3 is 14 residues long. Deletions cut 1 base from V and 5 bases from J, with 12 bases between. The CDR3 DNA reads TGTGCCAGCAGCTTGTCGCCAGCGGAAACTGAAGCTTTCTTT. Its translation: CASSLSPAETEAFF.

This clone was counted between two and nine times. The V gene is TRBV3-1 (or the pseudogene TRBV3-2), the J gene TRBJ2-7; 8 bases align to TRBD1. This CDR3 contains 13 residues. After removal of 4 bases from V and 1 base from J, the junction contained 0 bases not matched to a gene. CDR1 and CDR2 from the germline V gene are LGHDT and YNNKEL (reference sequence). This chain's CDR3 is CASSRQGSYEQYF. The CDR3 DNA reads TGTGCCAGCAGCCGACAGGGGTCCTACGAGCAGTACTTC.

CDR3 sequence (DNA): TGCGCCAGCAGCTTGGATGGGACAGAAGGCGTAAGGGAAAAACTGTTTTTT. This gives the protein CASSLDGTEGVREKLFF. This chain links TRBV5-1 with TRBJ1-4, with 7 bases fitting TRBD1. Germline V gene sequence: CDR1 SGHRS, CDR2 YFSETQ. CDR3 size: 17 residues. J was trimmed by 8 bases and V by 0 bases; bases with no gene match: 13. Drawing the rest from reference TRBV5-1 and TRBJ1-4, the complete variable domain is KAGVTQTPRYLIKTRGQQVTLSCSPISGHRSVSWYQQTPGQGLQFLFEYFSETQRNKGNFPGRFSGRQFSNSRSEMNVSTLELGDSALYLCASSLDGTEGVREKLFFGSGTQLSVL.

In its sample, this clone was seen once. Germline is not matched at one junction end, which may reflect a read error. The rearrangement uses TRBV7-2 and TRBJ2-3; the D gene is possibly TRBD2 (5 bases). Germline-derived CDR1 and CDR2 are SGHTA and FQGNSA. There are 12 residues in the CDR3. CDR3 DNA sequence: TGTGCCAGCAGCTTAACGGATCCTACCGGGGATTTT. This encodes CASSLTDPTGDF.

The genes are TRBV9 and TRBJ2-3, with 9 bases aligning to TRBD2. The germline CDR1 and CDR2 sequences are SGDLS and YYNGEE. V shed 1 base, J shed 0 bases, and the junction held 6 bases outside the gene matches. CDR3 size: 17 residues. CDR3 sequence: CASSVRSGGRSTDTQYF. For the CDR3, the DNA is TGTGCCAGCAGCGTAAGAAGCGGGGGGAGAAGCACAGATACGCAGTATTTT.

V and J are TRBV5-1 and TRBJ1-2, with D unresolved. Germline values: CDR1 SGHRS, CDR2 YFSETQ. This CDR3 spans 14 amino acids. Trimming cost V 4 bases and J 8 bases, with 18 bases left between them. The CDR3, as DNA: TGCGCCAGCAGCCCGCCCGAGGCGGTTCGCGGCTACACCTTC. Its translation is CASSPPEAVRGYTF.

This chain uses TRBV12-2 with TRBJ2-5; the table gives TRBD1 as D, unverified against the DNA. TRBV12-2 constitutes a pseudogene. The CDR3 covers 15 residues. The CDR3 bases are TGTGCAAGTCGCTTATCGGGACACCACCAAGAGACCCAGTACTTC. As protein: CASRLSGHHQETQYF.

The gene calls are TRBV5-8 and TRBJ2-1, with 15 nucleotides matching TRBD2. V dropped 4 bases and J dropped 9; count of bases not matched to a gene: 11. CDR3 length equals 17 residues. Germline V gene lookup returns CDR1 SGHTS and CDR2 YDEGEE. Here the CDR3 reads CASSHGLAGGLGGEQFF. In DNA, the CDR3 is TGTGCCAGCAGCCACGGACTAGCGGGGGGGCTGGGGGGTGAGCAGTTCTTC.

This clone has more than one count but fewer than ten. The genes are TRBV6-6 and TRBJ2-2; 8 bases are a match to TRBD1. This CDR3 comprises 16 residues. J gave up 6 bases and V 5 bases, and 11 bases lay outside the gene matches. Germline values: CDR1 MNHNY, CDR2 SVGAGI (reference sequence). The CDR3 DNA sequence: TGTGCCAGCAGTACCGATCAGGGGGCGCTCCCCGGGGAGCTGTTTTTT. As protein: CASSTDQGALPGELFF.

V gene TRBV6-5 combines with J gene TRBJ2-1; TRBD2 matches 8 bases. CDR3 size: 11 residues. Per the germline V gene, CDR1 is MNHEY and CDR2 is SVGAGI. The ends lost 10 bases at V and 9 bases at J; junction bases unmatched: 5. The CDR3 DNA follows: TGTGCCACCTCACGGGGGGGTGAGCAGTTCTTC. Protein sequence: CATSRGGEQFF.